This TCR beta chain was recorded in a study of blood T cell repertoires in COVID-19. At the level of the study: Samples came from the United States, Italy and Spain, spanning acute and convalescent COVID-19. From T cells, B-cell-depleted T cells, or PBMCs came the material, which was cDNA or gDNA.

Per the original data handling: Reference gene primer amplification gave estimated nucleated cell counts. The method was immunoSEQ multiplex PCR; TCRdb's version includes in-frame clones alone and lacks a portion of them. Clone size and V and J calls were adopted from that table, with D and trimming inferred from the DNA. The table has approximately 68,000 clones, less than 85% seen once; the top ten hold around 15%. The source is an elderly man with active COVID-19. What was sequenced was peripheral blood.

CDR3 residues: CASSLNGRLGQGANLGGYTF. DNA for the CDR3: TGTGCCAGCAGCTTAAATGGTCGGTTGGGACAGGGGGCTAATTTGGGTGGCTACACCTTC. The chain links TRBV7-3 to TRBJ1-2; 12 positions match TRBD1. With V trimmed by 1 base and J by 7 bases, 19 bases remained unmatched. Germline assignment: CDR1 SGHTA and CDR2 FQGTGA. This CDR3 spans 20 amino acids.